One sample yielded the 16 T cell receptor beta chains listed below, sequenced in a study of human T cells and chemical hapten exposure. The time point here: healthy volunteer bleed at 2 weeks. Extraction yielded total RNA from whole blood (unfractionated). One entry per CDR3 protein, called by TCRdb with MiXCR from the RACE reads. The sample has around 130,000 distinct CDR3 sequences, about 9.4% seen once. Sample: whole blood. Receptor source: a male donor in good health. Some clones in this sample may be carry-over from other donors' samples.

The sample holds a few counts of this clonotype. The CDR3 loop reads CASKTTSGGADTGELFF. The CDR3 nucleotides are TGTGCCAGCAAGACGACTAGCGGGGGGGCAGACACCGGGGAGCTGTTTTTT. The chain combines TRBV6-2 or TRBV6-3 with TRBJ2-2; TRBD2 aligns across 14 bases. The V segment lost 7 bases and the J segment 3 bases; nucleotides outside the gene matches: 7. The CDR3 extends over 17 amino acids. Germline lookup yields CDR1 MNHEY and CDR2 SVGEGT.

The chain joins TRBV12-5 to TRBJ2-1, with 9 bases aligning to TRBD1. The CDR3 is 14 residues long. V lost 5 bases and J lost 7; bases outside the gene matches: 6. The germline V gene has CDR1 LGHNT and CDR2 FRNRAP. The CDR3 DNA follows: TGTGCTAGTGGTAGTGGACAGGGGATGAATGAGCAGTTCTTC. Translated, it gives CASGSGQGMNEQFF. Full variable domain (rest looked up from reference TRBV12-5 and TRBJ2-1): DARVTQTPRHKVTEMGQEVTMRCQPILGHNTVFWYRQTMMQGLELLAYFRNRAPLDDSGMPKDRFSAEMPDATLATLKIQPSEPRDSAVYFCASGSGQGMNEQFFGPGTRLTVL.

This clonotype was detected many times. The chain employs TRBV7-6 and TRBJ1-1; D gene unclear. CDR1 and CDR2 (germline): SGHVS, FNYEAQ. The CDR3 is 15 amino acids. The V end was cut by 1 base, the J end by 0 bases, with 9 bases between. CDR3 loop: CASSLVWPLNTEAFF. Here the CDR3 DNA reads TGTGCCAGCAGCTTAGTTTGGCCCTTGAACACTGAAGCTTTCTTT.

The rearrangement joins TRBV7-2 to TRBJ1-5; tentative D call: TRBD1 (5 bases). Trimming shortened V by 5 bases and J by 4 bases, and 15 bases separated the two germline ends. Germline CDR1 SGHTA, CDR2 FQGNSA. This CDR3 contains 15 residues. Here the CDR3 reads CASSPEGISNQPQHF. As DNA, the CDR3 is TGTGCCAGCAGCCCCGAGGGGATAAGTAATCAGCCCCAGCATTTT. The full variable domain, completed using reference TRBV7-2 and TRBJ1-5, is GAGVSQSPSNKVTEKGKDVELRCDPISGHTALYWYRQSLGQGLEFLIYFQGNSAPDKSGLPSDRFSAERTGGSVSTLTIQRTQQEDSAVYLCASSPEGISNQPQHFGDGTRLSIL.

V usage is TRBV24-1 and J usage is TRBJ1-2; D ambiguous. CDR3 length: 14 residues. Trimming cost V 0 bases and J 1 base, with 5 bases left between them. Germline V gene lookup returns CDR1 KGHDR and CDR2 SFDVKD. The CDR3 here is CATSDLTLNYGYTF. The CDR3 region has the DNA TGTGCCACCAGTGATTTGACCCTTAACTATGGCTACACCTTC.

This clonotype was detected ten times or more. The CDR3 coding sequence is TGCAGTGCTAGAGAGAGAGGGGACCCACCTGAAGCTTTCTTT. Protein product: CSARERGDPPEAFF. This chain links TRBV20-1 with TRBJ1-1; possibly TRBD1 for D (5 bases). The V end lost 0 bases, the J end lost 6 bases, and 14 bases lay between the germline ends. The CDR3 consists of 14 residues. Germline CDR1 is DFQATT and CDR2 is SNEGSKA (reference sequence).

This clonotype was picked up a small number of times. In DNA form, the CDR3 reads TGTGCCTGGAAGGGACAGGGCAACACTGAAGCTTTCTTT. Translating it yields CAWKGQGNTEAFF. J is TRBJ1-1 and V is TRBV30; 9 bases align to TRBD1. The CDR3 is 13 amino acids. The junction had 2 bases not matched to a gene; V was cut back by 4 bases and J by 2 bases. CDR1 is GTSNPN and CDR2 is SVGIG in the germline V gene (reference sequence). The full variable domain, its missing parts supplied by reference TRBV30 and TRBJ1-1, is SQTIHQWPATLVQPVGSPLSLECTVEGTSNPNLYWYRQAAGRGLQLLFYSVGIGQISSEVPQNLSASRPQDRQFILSSKKLLLSDSGFYLCAWKGQGNTEAFFGQGTRLTVV.

This clonotype was counted between two and nine times. The rearrangement links TRBV9 to TRBJ2-1, with 8 bases lining up with TRBD1. The CDR3 totals 14 residues. CDR1 and CDR2 (germline): SGDLS, YYNGEE. V was clipped by 4 bases and J by 4 bases; unmatched bases: 4. CDR3 sequence: CASSPRTGYNEQFF. DNA of the CDR3: TGTGCCAGCAGCCCCCGGACAGGGTACAATGAGCAGTTCTTC.

In this sample, this clonotype turned up many times. The V and J genes are TRBV6-6 and TRBJ2-1, with a possible D match to TRBD2 (6 bases). In germline, CDR1 is MNHNY, CDR2 SVGAGI (reference sequence). The V end lost 2 bases, the J end lost 9 bases, and 23 bases lay between the germline ends. The CDR3 is 17 amino acids. CDR3 protein: CASSYRITGLSEGEQFF. The CDR3 DNA follows: TGTGCCAGCAGTTACCGGATAACGGGACTCTCGGAGGGTGAGCAGTTCTTC.

V is TRBV29-1 and J is TRBJ2-1; TRBD2 is a possible D gene (6 bases). Germline-derived CDR1 and CDR2 are SQVTM and ANQGSEA. The CDR3 spans 10 residues. V lost 3 bases, J lost 11 bases, and 8 bases lay in between. The CDR3 spells CSVDRGKQFF. CDR3 nucleotides: TGCAGCGTTGATCGGGGGAAGCAGTTCTTC.

This chain links TRBV27 with TRBJ2-7; unclear D gene. V lost 0 bases and J lost 6, with 9 bases in between. The length of the CDR3 is 13 residues. Germline-derived CDR1 and CDR2 are MNHEY and SMNVEV (reference sequence). In nucleotides, the CDR3 is TGTGCCAGCAGTTTATCGACCGTTGGCGAGCAGTACTTC. It codes for CASSLSTVGEQYF.

This clonotype showed up just a few times. This chain's CDR3 is CASSFQGSYGYTF. CDR3 coding DNA: TGCGCCAGCAGCTTTCAGGGTTCCTATGGCTACACCTTC. The rearrangement joins TRBV4-1 to TRBJ1-2; D might be TRBD1 (5 bases). Per germline, CDR1 MGHRA and CDR2 YSYEKL. The germline V and J ends were trimmed by 5 bases and 4 bases, with 11 bases remaining between them. The CDR3 runs 13 residues.

J is TRBJ1-5 and V is TRBV12-3 or TRBV12-4, with TRBD1 matching over 8 bases. The length of the CDR3 is 14 residues. Germline trimming cut 7 bases from V and 3 bases from J; bases unmatched to any gene: 5. The CDR3 bases are TGTGCCAGCACCCAGACAGGGGTCAATCAGCCCCAGCATTTT. Amino acids: CASTQTGVNQPQHF.

This clonotype was recorded many times. The rearrangement joins TRBV5-1 to TRBJ1-1, with D unresolved. The CDR3 extends over 12 amino acids. Trimming took 1 base from V and 8 from J, leaving 9 bases between them. Germline CDR1 reads SGHRS; CDR2 reads YFSETQ. Here the CDR3 reads CASSLKVGEAFF. CDR3 DNA sequence: TGCGCCAGCAGCTTGAAGGTGGGGGAAGCTTTCTTT.

The rearrangement uses TRBV25-1 and TRBJ2-1; 8 bases fit TRBD2. The germline V gene encodes CDR1 MGHDK and CDR2 SYGVNS. This CDR3 has 15 residues. Trimming at V came to 6 bases and at J to 8 bases, leaving 12 bases not matched to a gene. The CDR3 nucleotides are TGTGCCAGCAGGCGGGGCGGGGGGTATGGGGATGAGCAGTTCTTC. It codes for CASRRGGGYGDEQFF.

This clonotype was found a few times. The CDR3 DNA is TGTGCCAGCAGCTTGTGGCAGGGGGCCGGGAATGAGCAGTTCTTC. This encodes CASSLWQGAGNEQFF. This chain connects TRBV5-5 to TRBJ2-1, with 8 bases fitting TRBD1. CDR1 and CDR2 from the germline V gene are SGHKS and YYEKEE (reference sequence). With V trimmed by 1 base and J by 7 bases, 7 bases remained unmatched. There are 15 residues in the CDR3.